The 32 T cell receptor beta chains reported below all come from one sample, sequenced in a study of T cell responses to AZD1222 COVID-19 vaccine. Clones were sequenced by immunoSEQ multiplex PCR, and TCRdb holds only the in-frame ones, with some missing. The table lists 150,000 to 200,000 clones, around 93% of them singletons. The sample here was peripheral blood, taken 28 days after the second AZD1222 dose. These receptors were obtained from an adult who received the AZD1222 COVID-19 vaccine.

This rearrangement joins TRBV19 to TRBJ2-2; a possible D gene is TRBD1 (7 bases). The length of the CDR3 is 15 residues. Trimming took 5 bases from V and 4 from J, leaving 14 bases between them. Per the germline V gene, CDR1 is LNHDA and CDR2 is SQIVND (reference sequence). In DNA, the CDR3 is TGTGCCAGTAGTTCACAGGGGACTCCCACCGGGGAGCTGTTTTTT. This translates into CASSSQGTPTGELFF.

The V call is TRBV19, the J call TRBJ1-6; TRBD1 agrees at 9 bases. Germline CDR1 and CDR2: LNHDA and SQIVND (reference sequence). With V trimmed by 7 bases and J by 4 bases, 11 bases remained unmatched. The CDR3 sequence is 17 residues long. CDR3 nucleotide sequence: TGTGCCAGTAACTCTCCGGGACAGGGACGGTATAATTCACCCCTCCACTTT. Translation: CASNSPGQGRYNSPLHF.

The genes are TRBV10-2 and TRBJ1-1; TRBD1 agrees at 8 bases. The CDR3 runs 14 residues. V lost 6 bases, J lost 5 bases, and 8 bases stayed unmatched. Germline lookup yields CDR1 WSHSY and CDR2 SAAADI. CDR3 sequence: CASRQGADKTEAFF. The DNA of the CDR3 is TGCGCCAGCAGGCAGGGGGCCGATAAGACTGAAGCTTTCTTT.

The chain employs TRBV15 and TRBJ1-2; possible D gene TRBD1, 6 bases. CDR3 length: 15 residues. Trimming stripped 0 bases from V and 4 bases from J, with 12 bases between. Looked up from germline, CDR1 is LNHNV and CDR2 is YYDKDF (reference sequence). CDR3 nucleotide sequence: TGTGCCACCAGCAGAGATACAGGGAGCCCCTATGGCTACACCTTC. Translating gives CATSRDTGSPYGYTF.

This rearrangement joins TRBV29-1 to TRBJ1-4; D unresolved. V was pared by 4 bases and J by 0 bases, with 6 bases between. Per germline, CDR1 SQVTM and CDR2 ANQGSEA. The CDR3 spans 13 residues. CDR3: CSVGGATNEKLFF. In DNA form, the CDR3 reads TGCAGCGTTGGCGGTGCAACTAATGAAAAACTGTTTTTT.

The CDR3 DNA is TGTGCCAGCAGCTTTGGACAGATGAACACTGAAGCTTTCTTT. Residues: CASSFGQMNTEAFF. This chain links TRBV7-3 with TRBJ1-1, with D perhaps matching TRBD1 (6 bases). CDR1 is SGHTA, CDR2 FQGTGA, per germline. The V gene lost 3 bases and the J gene lost 0 bases, with 8 bases spanning the gap. The CDR3 loop spans 14 amino acids.

This clone was seen a few times. The chain carries TRBV23-1 and TRBJ2-7; D might be TRBD1 (5 bases). TRBV23-1 belongs to the ORF category, with a function that is uncertain. The length of the CDR3 is 13 residues. V lost 3 bases, J lost 3 bases, and 9 bases lay in between. The CDR3 is CASSQTAIYEQYF. CDR3 sequence (DNA): TGCGCCAGCAGTCAGACAGCTATCTACGAGCAGTACTTC.

The chain recombines TRBV6-2 or TRBV6-3 with TRBJ2-4; D remains unclear. Germline V gene sequence: CDR1 MNHEY, CDR2 SVGEGT. This CDR3 has 15 residues. Trimming took off 3 bases at V and 1 base at J, with 10 bases between the two ends. DNA of the CDR3: TGTGCCAGCAGTTATAATCATCGGGCCAAAAACATTCAGTACTTC. Protein sequence: CASSYNHRAKNIQYF.

This rearrangement joins TRBV2 to TRBJ1-1; D is perhaps TRBD1 (5 bases). V was trimmed by 6 bases and J by 4 bases, leaving 12 bases between them. Germline values: CDR1 SNHLY, CDR2 FYNNEI. The CDR3 runs 13 residues. This chain's CDR3 is CASSVRQSTEAFF. CDR3 in DNA: TGTGCCAGCAGCGTCAGACAGTCCACTGAAGCTTTCTTT.

This rearrangement joins TRBV27 to TRBJ1-5; unclear D gene. The CDR3 consists of 14 residues. V gave up 6 bases and J gave up 5 bases, with 14 bases separating them. From germline, CDR1 is MNHEY and CDR2 SMNVEV (reference sequence). As DNA, the CDR3 is TGTGCCAGCAGCCGGACCTCTGGGGATCAGCCCCAGCATTTT. Translation: CASSRTSGDQPQHF.

This clone has a single count. V is TRBV7-3 and J is TRBJ1-1, with D hard to call. CDR1 and CDR2 (germline): SGHTA, FQGTGA. Trimming stripped 3 bases from V and 11 bases from J, with 19 bases between. The CDR3 has 14 residues. CDR3 nucleotide sequence: TGTGCCAGCAGCTTGGGTGTTTCGGGCGCGAAGGCTTTCTTT. It is translated as CASSLGVSGAKAFF.

The chain couples TRBV9 to TRBJ2-7; 9 positions match TRBD1. Germline V gene lookup returns CDR1 SGDLS and CDR2 YYNGEE. J gave up 2 bases and V 5 bases, and 5 bases lay outside the gene matches. The CDR3 runs 14 residues. The CDR3 DNA follows: TGTGCCAGCAGTCCACAGGGGGCCGCCTACGAGCAGTACTTC. Translated, it gives CASSPQGAAYEQYF.

The chain uses TRBV30 and TRBJ2-1, with D possibly TRBD1 on 7 matching bases. The length of the CDR3 is 14 residues. The germline V and J ends were trimmed by 3 bases and 4 bases, with 13 bases remaining between them. From germline, CDR1 is GTSNPN and CDR2 SVGIG (reference sequence). The CDR3 region has the DNA TGTGCCTGGAGGGAGGGGGCGATATACAATGAGCAGTTCTTC. Protein product: CAWREGAIYNEQFF.

The J gene is TRBJ1-6, the V gene TRBV5-7; no clear D gene. TRBV5-7 is filed as an ORF, its function uncertain. V lost 2 bases and J lost 3, with 9 bases in between. The CDR3 loop spans 15 amino acids. CDR3 nucleotides: TGTGCCAGCAGCTTAAGGAACAGCTATAATTCACCCCTCCACTTT. Protein product: CASSLRNSYNSPLHF.

The J gene is TRBJ1-6, the V gene TRBV4-1; D gene uncertain. V lost 0 bases and J lost 6, with 15 bases in between. From germline, CDR1 is MGHRA and CDR2 YSYEKL. This CDR3 contains 17 residues. CDR3 DNA: TGCGCCAGCAGCCAAGAGGGGATGCGGAGTGCTAATTCACCCCTCCACTTT. It encodes CASSQEGMRSANSPLHF.

The chain combines TRBV5-4 with TRBJ1-1, with D maybe TRBD1 (6 bases). Trimming stripped 4 bases from V and 3 bases from J, with 16 bases between. Germline CDR1 is SGHNT and CDR2 is YYREEE (reference sequence). This CDR3 comprises 15 residues. The CDR3 DNA is TGTGCCAGCAGCCTGGACAGTCGGAGGGACACTGAAGCTTTCTTT. Its translation: CASSLDSRRDTEAFF.

The V and J genes are TRBV25-1 and TRBJ1-1; possible D gene TRBD1, 5 bases. Per the germline V gene, CDR1 is MGHDK and CDR2 is SYGVNS. CDR3 length: 15 amino acids. V was shortened by 5 bases and J by 6 bases, with 19 bases between the two germline ends. This chain's CDR3 is CASSQPGRSLPEAFF. As DNA, the CDR3 is TGTGCCAGCAGTCAGCCGGGACGCTCTCTCCCTGAAGCTTTCTTT.

This clone appeared once. V gene TRBV18 combines with J gene TRBJ1-6; 7 bases are shared with TRBD1. CDR3 length: 15 residues. V shed 3 bases, J shed 7 bases, and the junction held 6 bases outside the gene matches. CDR1 KGHSH and CDR2 LQKENI come from the germline V gene. The CDR3 coding sequence is TGTGCCAGCTCACCCCCAGGGGGGAACAATTCACCCCTCCACTTT. Residues: CASSPPGGNNSPLHF.

The chain is built from TRBV2 and TRBJ1-5; D is perhaps TRBD1 (6 bases). There are 12 residues in the CDR3. The germline V gene encodes CDR1 SNHLY and CDR2 FYNNEI. The V and J ends lost 5 bases and 4 bases respectively, with 6 bases between them. CDR3 sequence (DNA): TGTGCCAGCAGTAGGGGGAATCAGCCCCAGCATTTT. It translates to CASSRGNQPQHF.

V usage is TRBV5-1 and J usage is TRBJ1-1; 9 bases are a match to TRBD1. The CDR3 is made up of 14 amino acids. The V gene end was trimmed by 4 bases and the J gene end by 1 base; junction bases not matched to a gene: 2. Germline lookup yields CDR1 SGHRS and CDR2 YFSETQ. The DNA for the CDR3 is TGCGCCAGCAGCGGACAGGGGTCGAACACTGAAGCTTTCTTT. Encoded protein: CASSGQGSNTEAFF. The whole variable domain, filled in from reference TRBV5-1 and TRBJ1-1, reads KAGVTQTPRYLIKTRGQQVTLSCSPISGHRSVSWYQQTPGQGLQFLFEYFSETQRNKGNFPGRFSGRQFSNSRSEMNVSTLELGDSALYLCASSGQGSNTEAFFGQGTRLTVV.

The rearrangement links TRBV6-4 to TRBJ2-1, with D maybe TRBD1 (6 bases). Germline CDR1 MRHNA, CDR2 SNTAGT. The CDR3 extends over 13 amino acids. Between the trimmed V and J ends, which lost 4 bases and 6 bases, there was a span of 10 bases. Here the CDR3 DNA reads TGTGCCAGCAGTGCCGCAGGGGTCAATGAGCAGTTCTTC. It codes for CASSAAGVNEQFF.

This clone was counted a single time. The chain joins TRBV30 to TRBJ1-5, with D possibly being TRBD1 (5 bases). The CDR3 is 11 residues long. V was clipped by 8 bases and J by 6 bases, with 11 bases between them. Germline V gene lookup returns CDR1 GTSNPN and CDR2 SVGIG (reference sequence). Here the CDR3 DNA reads TGTGCCCAGGGCGGGGGTCAGCCCCAGCATTTT. Amino acids: CAQGGGQPQHF. Drawing the rest from reference TRBV30 and TRBJ1-5, the complete variable domain is SQTIHQWPATLVQPVGSPLSLECTVEGTSNPNLYWYRQAAGRGLQLLFYSVGIGQISSEVPQNLSASRPQDRQFILSSKKLLLSDSGFYLCAQGGGQPQHFGDGTRLSIL.

The chain employs TRBV12-3 or TRBV12-4 and TRBJ1-2, with TRBD1 as a possible D gene (5 bases). Trimming removed 7 bases at V and 4 bases at J, with 13 bases between. The CDR3 is made up of 13 amino acids. As DNA, the CDR3 is TGTGCCAGCACCTTAGGGGTCCCCTATGGCTACACCTTC. Translation: CASTLGVPYGYTF.

The chain uses TRBV6-5 and TRBJ1-6; D possibly corresponds to TRBD1 (5 bases). The V gene's germline CDR1 is MNHEY and CDR2 SVGAGI. The CDR3 totals 13 residues. V lost 6 bases and J lost 6, with 9 bases in between. The CDR3 here is CASRRGFNSPLHF. In DNA, the CDR3 is TGTGCCAGCAGGAGGGGCTTTAATTCACCCCTCCACTTT.

This chain links TRBV29-1 with TRBJ1-2, with 12 bases fitting TRBD1. This CDR3 contains 14 residues. Germline V gene lookup returns CDR1 SQVTM and CDR2 ANQGSEA. Unmatched junction bases numbered 4, after V lost 6 bases and J lost 2 bases. CDR3 nucleotides: TGCAGCGTACCGGGACAGGGGGCGAACTATGGCTACACCTTC. This gives the protein CSVPGQGANYGYTF.

The rearrangement links TRBV3-1 (or the pseudogene TRBV3-2) to TRBJ2-2; D unclear. From germline, CDR1 is LGHDT and CDR2 YNNKEL (reference sequence). Trimming cost V 7 bases and J 2 bases, with 5 bases left between them. The CDR3 runs 12 residues. CDR3 sequence (DNA): TGTGCCAGCACCGAAAACACCGGGGAGCTGTTTTTT. Its translation: CASTENTGELFF.

This clone was picked up a small number of times. The gene calls are TRBV19 and TRBJ2-1; 9 bases agree with TRBD1. Germline V gene lookup returns CDR1 LNHDA and CDR2 SQIVND (reference sequence). J lost 8 bases, V lost 4 bases, and 3 bases had no gene match. This CDR3 has 13 amino acids. The CDR3 region is CASSRDRVHEQFF. CDR3 nucleotides: TGTGCCAGTAGTAGGGACAGGGTCCATGAGCAGTTCTTC.

This clone has a single count. The rearrangement uses TRBV18 and TRBJ1-3, with TRBD1 as a possible D gene (5 bases). With 5 bases removed from V and 0 bases from J, the gap between germline ends came to 14 bases. The CDR3 spans 16 residues. Germline CDR1 and CDR2: KGHSH and LQKENI. The chain's CDR3 is CASSARVGGSGNTIYF. CDR3 nucleotides: TGTGCCAGCTCAGCACGCGTGGGGGGCTCTGGAAACACCATATATTTT. Full variable domain (remainder filled in from reference TRBV18 and TRBJ1-3): NAGVMQNPRHLVRRRGQEARLRCSPMKGHSHVYWYRQLPEEGLKFMVYLQKENIIDESGMPKERFSAEFPKEGPSILRIQQVVRGDSAAYFCASSARVGGSGNTIYFGEGSWLTVV.

This clone was recorded a few times. The chain combines TRBV6-6 with TRBJ2-2; 7 positions match TRBD1. Per germline, CDR1 MNHNY and CDR2 SVGAGI (reference sequence). V gave up 6 bases and J gave up 5 bases; unmatched junction bases: 9. The CDR3 has 15 residues. CDR3 sequence: CASSRTGDYTGELFF. In DNA, the CDR3 is TGTGCCAGCAGCCGGACAGGCGACTATACCGGGGAGCTGTTTTTT.

This chain connects TRBV3-1 (or the pseudogene TRBV3-2) to TRBJ2-5; D remains unclear. The germline V and J ends were trimmed by 4 bases and 6 bases, with 9 bases remaining between them. The CDR3 has 12 residues. Looked up from germline, CDR1 is LGHDT and CDR2 is YNNKEL (reference sequence). CDR3 in amino acids: CASSPGLKTQYF. The CDR3 DNA reads TGTGCCAGCAGCCCCGGGCTCAAGACCCAGTACTTC.

The V and J genes are TRBV7-9 and TRBJ1-3; no clear D. Trimming removed 2 bases at V and 0 bases at J, with 8 bases between. This CDR3 contains 15 residues. The germline CDR1 and CDR2 sequences are SEHNR and FQNEAQ (reference sequence). The CDR3 DNA follows: TGTGCCAGCAGCTTAATGGCCCTCTCTGGAAACACCATATATTTT. This gives the protein CASSLMALSGNTIYF.

This chain connects TRBV29-1 to TRBJ2-5; 8 bases match TRBD1. Trimming took 3 bases from V and 4 from J; bases not matched to a gene: 4. Germline V CDR1 and CDR2: SQVTM, ANQGSEA. CDR3 size: 13 residues. The DNA for the CDR3 is TGCAGCGTTGAGCCGACAGGGGCAGAGACCCAGTACTTC. It yields the protein CSVEPTGAETQYF.